One sample yielded the 30 T cell receptor beta chains listed below, sequenced in a study of shared clonotypes between healthy human individuals. Clones were sequenced by immunoSEQ multiplex PCR, and TCRdb holds only the in-frame ones, with some missing. The repertoire consists of approximately 2,000,000 clones, with 80% to 95% occurring once and the leading ten covering about 0.36%. Sequenced sample: naive CD4+ T cells from PBMCs. Sample subset: CD45RA+ positively selected. The receptors come from a man younger than 30 in good health. Some clones in this sample may be carry-over from other donors' samples.

The chain recombines TRBV7-3 with TRBJ2-2; D ambiguous. V was pared by 2 bases and J by 6 bases, with 1 base between. The CDR3 consists of 11 residues. Germline loops: CDR1 SGHTA, CDR2 FQGTGA. This CDR3 is CASSLSGELFF. The CDR3 coding sequence is TGTGCCAGCAGCTTATCCGGGGAGCTGTTTTTT.

This clone was detected once. This sequence joins TRBV6-6 and TRBJ2-7, with 7 bases matching TRBD1. The V and J ends lost 7 bases and 3 bases, in that order; junction bases with no gene match: 12. This CDR3 region has 15 residues. Germline V gives CDR1 MNHNY, CDR2 SVGAGI (reference sequence). This CDR3 reads CASTPRTGGSYEQYF. In nucleotides, the CDR3 is TGTGCCAGCACCCCCCGGACAGGAGGAAGCTACGAGCAGTACTTC.

The rearrangement links TRBV9 to TRBJ2-3; 11 positions agree with TRBD2. V lost 0 bases and J lost 5; bases outside the gene matches: 5. This CDR3 has 16 amino acids. In germline, CDR1 is SGDLS, CDR2 YYNGEE. The CDR3, as DNA: TGTGCCAGCAGCGTAGCTACTAGCGGGAGACAAGATACGCAGTATTTT. Its translation is CASSVATSGRQDTQYF.

V gene TRBV6-5 combines with J gene TRBJ1-4; no definite D call. Germline CDR1 MNHEY, CDR2 SVGAGI. Trimming cost V 0 bases and J 2 bases, with 10 bases left between them. The CDR3 is made up of 16 amino acids. CDR3 sequence (DNA): TGTGCCAGCAGTTACTCGTTCACGAGCACTAATGAAAAACTGTTTTTT. This encodes CASSYSFTSTNEKLFF.

This clone was detected only once. This chain connects TRBV9 to TRBJ2-7; 12 bases are shared with TRBD2. This CDR3 is built from 18 residues. V dropped 4 bases and J dropped 5; count of bases not matched to a gene: 16. Germline-derived CDR1 and CDR2 are SGDLS and YYNGEE. The CDR3 loop reads CASSPSTPTSGSLDEQYF. CDR3 nucleotides: TGTGCCAGCAGCCCTTCGACTCCGACTAGCGGGAGTTTGGACGAGCAGTACTTC.

V and J are TRBV29-1 and TRBJ2-7, with 11 nucleotides matching TRBD1. The J segment lost 6 bases and the V segment lost 1 base, leaving 8 bases of the junction unmatched. Germline V gene data show CDR1 as SQVTM and CDR2 as ANQGSEA. This CDR3 is built from 15 residues. CDR3 DNA: TGCAGCGTTGAAGTAAGGACAGGGGGCTGGGGCGAGCAGTACTTC. Translated: CSVEVRTGGWGEQYF.

V usage is TRBV28 and J usage is TRBJ2-7; unclear D gene. This CDR3 has 15 residues. Germline loops: CDR1 MDHEN, CDR2 SYDVKM. Trimming removed 2 bases at V and 0 bases at J, with 11 bases between. CDR3 DNA: TGTGCCAGCAGTTTAGTTCCGTTGAGCTCCTACGAGCAGTACTTC. Amino acids: CASSLVPLSSYEQYF.

This chain uses TRBV28 with TRBJ2-1; TRBD2 matches at 7 bases. This CDR3 region has 14 residues. Trimming cost V 3 bases and J 4 bases; bases outside gene matches: 3. Germline CDR1 MDHEN, CDR2 SYDVKM. CDR3 DNA: TGTGCCAGCAGTTTCGGGACTACTTACAATGAGCAGTTCTTC. It yields the protein CASSFGTTYNEQFF.

The rearrangement links TRBV27 to TRBJ1-1, with D hard to call. Germline-derived CDR1 and CDR2 are MNHEY and SMNVEV (reference sequence). The V and J ends lost 5 bases and 1 base respectively, with 14 bases between them. This CDR3 comprises 15 residues. DNA for the CDR3: TGTGCCAGCAGTGATTCCACGGGAAGGAACACTGAAGCTTTCTTT. Translated: CASSDSTGRNTEAFF.

DNA for the CDR3: TGCGCCAGCAGCTTGGCCGACGGACACAATGAGCAGTTCTTC. Protein sequence: CASSLADGHNEQFF. The gene calls are TRBV5-1 and TRBJ2-1; D gene ambiguous. The CDR3 spans 14 residues. Between the trimmed V and J ends, which lost 0 bases and 5 bases, there was a span of 9 bases. Germline-derived CDR1 and CDR2 are SGHRS and YFSETQ. The full variable domain, completed using reference TRBV5-1 and TRBJ2-1, is KAGVTQTPRYLIKTRGQQVTLSCSPISGHRSVSWYQQTPGQGLQFLFEYFSETQRNKGNFPGRFSGRQFSNSRSEMNVSTLELGDSALYLCASSLADGHNEQFFGPGTRLTVL.

This chain links TRBV19 with TRBJ2-1; 10 bases map to TRBD2. CDR1 and CDR2 (germline): LNHDA, SQIVND (reference sequence). The V and J ends lost 6 bases and 12 bases, in that order; junction bases with no gene match: 14. This CDR3 is built from 15 residues. This CDR3 is CASSPRILAGDRQFF. The CDR3 DNA follows: TGTGCCAGTAGCCCTCGCATCCTAGCGGGAGATCGGCAGTTCTTC.

The count of this clone is one. The rearrangement uses TRBV6-1 and TRBJ2-2, with TRBD2 as a possible D gene (6 bases). Germline-derived CDR1 and CDR2 are MNHNS and SASEGT. This CDR3 region has 14 residues. Trimming took 11 bases from V and 3 from J, leaving 16 bases between them. CDR3 loop: CAARGSRDTGELFF. The CDR3 region has the DNA TGTGCCGCCCGGGGGTCAAGGGACACCGGGGAGCTGTTTTTT.

V is TRBV28 and J is TRBJ1-4; 9 bases map to TRBD1. The CDR3 has 16 residues. The J segment lost 7 bases and the V segment lost 6 bases, leaving 12 bases of the junction unmatched. CDR1 is MDHEN and CDR2 is SYDVKM in the germline V gene. The DNA of the CDR3 is TGTGCCAGCAGCCCAAGTCCCGGGACAGGGCGTGAAAAACTGTTTTTT. The encoded protein is CASSPSPGTGREKLFF.

The rearrangement uses TRBV9 and TRBJ2-1; TRBD2 matches 8 bases. Trimming took 0 bases from V and 9 from J; bases not matched to a gene: 11. Germline CDR1 and CDR2: SGDLS and YYNGEE. CDR3 length equals 16 residues. CDR3 DNA: TGTGCCAGCAGCGTAGCTACCCAGCGGGAGATTACTGAGCAGTTCTTC. Residues: CASSVATQREITEQFF.

V is TRBV7-2 and J is TRBJ2-5; D is possibly TRBD1 or TRBD2 (5 bases each). There are 15 residues in the CDR3. Germline lookup yields CDR1 SGHTA and CDR2 FQGNSA. V lost 3 bases, J lost 7 bases, and 18 bases lay in between. The CDR3 sequence: CASSFQAGTLGTQYF. The CDR3, as DNA: TGTGCCAGCAGCTTCCAAGCTGGGACCCTCGGGACCCAGTACTTC.

The rearrangement joins TRBV11-2 to TRBJ2-3, with 11 positions matching TRBD2. The V segment lost 4 bases and the J segment 6 bases; nucleotides outside the gene matches: 6. The germline CDR1 and CDR2 sequences are SGHAT and FQNNGV. The CDR3 length is 15 residues. CDR3 coding DNA: TGTGCCAGCAGCTCACTAGCGGGAGCTCCCGATACGCAGTATTTT. It specifies CASSSLAGAPDTQYF.

The chain employs TRBV2 and TRBJ2-5, with D unresolved. Germline lookup yields CDR1 SNHLY and CDR2 FYNNEI. The CDR3 contains 10 residues. The V and J ends lost 4 bases and 5 bases respectively, with 2 bases between them. For the CDR3, the DNA is TGTGCCAGCAGTGGGGAGACCCAGTACTTC. Translation gives CASSGETQYF. Together with reference TRBV2 and TRBJ2-5, the CDR3 gives the full variable domain: EPEVTQTPSHQVTQMGQEVILRCVPISNHLYFYWYRQILGQKVEFLVSFYNNEISEKSEIFDDQFSVERPDGSNFTLKIRSTKLEDSAMYFCASSGETQYFGPGTRLLVL.

V and J are TRBV6-5 and TRBJ1-1; D is perhaps TRBD1 (5 bases). In germline, CDR1 is MNHEY, CDR2 SVGAGI. This CDR3 comprises 15 residues. Trimming pared 0 bases from V and 6 bases from J, leaving 14 bases between. DNA of the CDR3: TGTGCCAGCAGTTACTCGGTCGGTAGGGGCGCTGAAGCTTTCTTT. Its protein is CASSYSVGRGAEAFF.

As to this clone: The same CDR3 is also encoded by other DNA sequences in this sample. The V gene is TRBV20-1, the J gene TRBJ1-4, with 8 positions matching TRBD1. Germline loops: CDR1 DFQATT, CDR2 SNEGSKA (reference sequence). The trim removed 6 bases at V and 8 bases at J, leaving 2 bases unmatched. The CDR3 is 11 residues long. CDR3 sequence: CSARQGEKLFF. The DNA of the CDR3 is TGCAGTGCGAGACAGGGGGAAAAACTGTTTTTT.

This chain joins TRBV5-1 and TRBJ2-7; D gene ambiguous. Germline V gives CDR1 SGHRS, CDR2 YFSETQ. This CDR3 is built from 14 residues. V was pared by 4 bases and J by 2 bases, with 13 bases between. The CDR3 sequence is CASSPSAVTYEQYF. The CDR3 DNA sequence: TGCGCCAGCAGCCCGTCGGCAGTAACCTACGAGCAGTACTTC.

This chain uses TRBV5-1 with TRBJ1-2; 9 nucleotides agree with TRBD1. The CDR3 is made up of 16 amino acids. V was clipped by 0 bases and J by 4 bases; unmatched bases: 7. CDR1 and CDR2 from the germline V gene are SGHRS and YFSETQ. For the CDR3, the DNA is TGCGCCAGCAGCTTGGACACAGGGGGCGCTCCCTATGGCTACACCTTC. This codes for CASSLDTGGAPYGYTF.

This clone was found a few times. The V gene is TRBV11-2, the J gene TRBJ1-1; unclear D gene. Germline loops: CDR1 SGHAT, CDR2 FQNNGV. Trimming stripped 5 bases from V and 1 base from J, with 8 bases between. This CDR3 region has 13 residues. Here the CDR3 DNA reads TGTGCCAGCAGCAGCTGGGGGAACACTGAAGCTTTCTTT. The encoded protein is CASSSWGNTEAFF.

J is TRBJ1-1 and V is TRBV11-2, with unresolved D. Germline CDR1 and CDR2: SGHAT and FQNNGV. This CDR3 is built from 15 residues. Trimming took off 1 base at V and 4 bases at J, with 13 bases between the two ends. The CDR3 loop is CASSLGWVGGTEAFF. The CDR3 DNA reads TGTGCCAGCAGCTTAGGTTGGGTTGGAGGCACTGAAGCTTTCTTT.

The chain couples TRBV25-1 to TRBJ1-6; TRBD1 is a possible D gene (6 bases). Trimming removed 2 bases at V and 11 bases at J, with 7 bases between. This CDR3 region has 12 residues. Germline V gene sequence: CDR1 MGHDK, CDR2 SYGVNS. The CDR3 sequence is CASSEQGTPLHF. The CDR3 nucleotides read TGTGCCAGCAGTGAACAGGGGACACCCCTCCACTTT.

This chain uses TRBV9 with TRBJ1-5; D call uncertain. This CDR3 is 14 amino acids long. Germline CDR1 and CDR2: SGDLS and YYNGEE. The V gene lost 5 bases and the J gene lost 7 bases, with 16 bases spanning the gap. The CDR3 region is CASRLTGFRQPQHF. Written as DNA, the CDR3 is TGTGCCAGCAGACTAACGGGGTTCCGACAGCCCCAGCATTTT.

This chain joins TRBV2 and TRBJ2-3; 7 positions agree with TRBD2. CDR3 length: 13 amino acids. Germline lookup yields CDR1 SNHLY and CDR2 FYNNEI. Germline trimming cut 7 bases from V and 1 base from J; bases unmatched to any gene: 2. Here the CDR3 reads CASTRGGTDTQYF. The CDR3 region has the DNA TGTGCCAGCACTCGGGGGGGCACAGATACGCAGTATTTT.

CDR3 DNA sequence: TGTGCCAGCAGCTTTCAAAGGTCGGCCCAGCATTTT. As protein: CASSFQRSAQHF. The chain joins TRBV7-2 to TRBJ1-5; D not resolved. V gave up 3 bases and J gave up 11 bases, with 11 bases separating them. Germline CDR1 reads SGHTA; CDR2 reads FQGNSA. The CDR3 runs 12 residues.

As DNA, the CDR3 is TGTGCCAGCAGCTTTGATGGGGCGGGAAACACCATATATTTT. Amino acid sequence: CASSFDGAGNTIYF. The chain is built from TRBV11-2 and TRBJ1-3, with D perhaps TRBD1 (5 bases). The CDR3 extends over 14 amino acids. V was trimmed by 3 bases and J by 4 bases, leaving 10 bases between them. CDR1 is SGHAT and CDR2 is FQNNGV in the germline V gene.

This clone was recorded once. This sequence joins TRBV28 and TRBJ2-2, with TRBD2 matching 11 bases. The CDR3 has 15 amino acids. CDR1 MDHEN and CDR2 SYDVKM come from the germline V gene. Germline trimming cut 8 bases from V and 7 bases from J; bases unmatched to any gene: 9. CDR3 in amino acids: CASRSSGRSGGELFF. In DNA, the CDR3 is TGTGCCAGCCGTTCTAGCGGGAGGAGCGGCGGGGAGCTGTTTTTT.

The J gene is TRBJ2-3, the V gene TRBV7-2; 10 bases are shared with TRBD2. The germline V gene encodes CDR1 SGHTA and CDR2 FQGNSA. This CDR3 is built from 15 residues. Germline trimming cut 4 bases from V and 1 base from J; bases unmatched to any gene: 2. The CDR3 nucleotides read TGTGCCAGCAGCTCCCTAGCGGGGGGCACAGATACGCAGTATTTT. Protein product: CASSSLAGGTDTQYF.